A single sample is the source of the 17 T cell receptor beta chains below, sequenced in a study of Graves' ophthalmopathy and Graves' hyperthyroidism. RNA transcripts provided the template for amplifying TCR beta CDR3 regions. Second-round multiplex PCR came after a first-round RT-PCR that employed HTBI primers. TCRdb re-derived calls from the multiplex PCR reads in MiXCR, one entry per CDR3 protein. The repertoire holds under 250,000 distinct CDR3 sequences, approximately 21% seen once, with roughly 45% in the top ten. Sequencing was done on a sample of peripheral blood. Every receptor here comes from a woman aged 45-65 years with Graves' ophthalmopathy.

The rearrangement uses TRBV7-2 and TRBJ1-2; 7 bases agree with TRBD1. Germline CDR1 and CDR2: SGHTA and FQGNSA. The CDR3 covers 15 residues. With V trimmed by 4 bases and J by 2 bases, 7 bases remained unmatched. The CDR3, as DNA: TGTGCCAGCAGCTCCGTATCCAGGGGGAACTATGGCTACACCTTC. Translated: CASSSVSRGNYGYTF. The entire variable domain, with the rest obtained from reference TRBV7-2 and TRBJ1-2, is as follows: GAGVSQSPSNKVTEKGKDVELRCDPISGHTALYWYRQSLGQGLEFLIYFQGNSAPDKSGLPSDRFSAERTGGSVSTLTIQRTQQEDSAVYLCASSSVSRGNYGYTFGSGTRLTVV.

The table lists this clonotype with many counts. V is TRBV27 and J is TRBJ1-5; possibly TRBD1 for D (5 bases). The V gene's germline CDR1 is MNHEY and CDR2 SMNVEV (reference sequence). V dropped 5 bases and J dropped 6 bases, with 20 bases sitting between them. The CDR3 runs to 16 residues. CDR3: CASSINAGTSGQPQHF. As DNA, the CDR3 is TGTGCCAGCAGTATCAACGCCGGGACCTCGGGTCAGCCCCAGCATTTT.

The table lists this clonotype with many counts. The gene calls are TRBV7-2 and TRBJ2-7; D may match TRBD1 or TRBD2 (5 bases each). Germline-derived CDR1 and CDR2 are SGHTA and FQGNSA. The CDR3 covers 15 residues. The V end lost 5 bases, the J end lost 2 bases, and 16 bases lay between the germline ends. Here the CDR3 DNA reads TGTGCCAGCAGCCCCCGCCAAGAGGGGCCCTACGAGCAGTACTTC. Protein: CASSPRQEGPYEQYF.

The chain joins TRBV4-1 to TRBJ1-1; D perhaps matches TRBD1 (6 bases). The V gene lost 1 base and the J gene lost 7 bases, with 13 bases spanning the gap. CDR3 length equals 14 residues. In germline, CDR1 is MGHRA, CDR2 YSYEKL. The CDR3 reads CASSQGPLQGEAFF. CDR3 sequence (DNA): TGCGCCAGCAGCCAAGGACCTCTACAGGGTGAAGCTTTCTTT.

With regard to this clonotype: A read error may account for a junction end that differs from germline. The chain is built from TRBV5-1 and TRBJ2-7; 12 bases are a match to TRBD2. This CDR3 region has 14 residues. CDR1 and CDR2 (germline): SGHRS, YFSETQ. CDR3 sequence (DNA): TGCGCCAGCAGCCTCGCACTAGCGGGAGGCGAGCAGTCCTTC. Translation gives CASSLALAGGEQSF.

This clonotype was recorded at least ten times. The chain carries TRBV10-1 and TRBJ2-7; D is unresolved. V was trimmed by 4 bases and J by 0 bases, leaving 7 bases between them. CDR1 is WNHNN, CDR2 SYGVQD, per germline (reference sequence). The CDR3 is made up of 13 amino acids. CDR3 sequence: CASSVGSSYEQYF. DNA for the CDR3: TGCGCCAGCAGTGTGGGGTCCTCCTACGAGCAGTACTTC.

V gene TRBV6-1 combines with J gene TRBJ1-2, with TRBD1 as a possible D gene (6 bases). Germline values: CDR1 MNHNS, CDR2 SASEGT. The CDR3 covers 13 residues. V was trimmed by 7 bases and J by 4 bases, leaving 13 bases between them. CDR3 nucleotides: TGTGCCAGCACCCTTGAAGGGGGCTATGGCTACACCTTC. As protein: CASTLEGGYGYTF.

This clonotype was found many times. This chain joins TRBV10-3 and TRBJ2-7; TRBD2 might be the D (5 bases). The V end lost 7 bases, the J end lost 2 bases, and 12 bases lay between the germline ends. The CDR3 is made up of 13 amino acids. Per the germline V gene, CDR1 is ENHRY and CDR2 is SYGVKD. The chain's CDR3 is CAITADGAYEQYF. CDR3 bases: TGTGCCATCACTGCGGACGGGGCCTACGAGCAGTACTTC.

The rearrangement uses TRBV15 and TRBJ2-6, with D perhaps matching TRBD1 (5 bases). Per the germline V gene, CDR1 is LNHNV and CDR2 is YYDKDF (reference sequence). CDR3 size: 16 residues. Trimming removed 3 bases from V and 1 base from J, with 10 bases in between. Here the CDR3 DNA reads TGTGCCACCAGCAGGGACATAGGATCTGGGGCCAACGTCCTGACTTTC. This sequence encodes CATSRDIGSGANVLTF.

This clonotype came up many times. This chain uses TRBV20-1 with TRBJ2-7; 8 bases fit TRBD1. V trimming: 3 bases; J trimming: 9 bases; junction bases outside the gene matches: 10. Germline CDR1 and CDR2: DFQATT and SNEGSKA (reference sequence). The CDR3 is made up of 13 amino acids. The DNA for the CDR3 is TGCAGTGCTAGGGCGGACAGGGCTTTTGGGCAGTACTTC. Translated: CSARADRAFGQYF.

The table lists this clonotype with a few counts. The CDR3 DNA is TGTGCCACCAGTGAACCAGGGGTAGAGACCCAGTACTTC. It encodes CATSEPGVETQYF. The rearrangement uses TRBV24-1 and TRBJ2-5, with D tentatively TRBD1 (6 bases). In germline, CDR1 is KGHDR, CDR2 SFDVKD. This CDR3 spans 13 amino acids. The V and J ends lost 4 bases and 4 bases respectively, with 9 bases between them.

This clonotype was detected ten times or more. The gene calls are TRBV27 and TRBJ2-7; 8 nucleotides agree with TRBD2. Trimming took 4 bases from V and 3 from J; bases not matched to a gene: 5. CDR3 size: 14 residues. CDR1 is MNHEY and CDR2 is SMNVEV in the germline V gene (reference sequence). This CDR3 reads CASSSGGTVYEQYF. CDR3 DNA sequence: TGTGCCAGCAGTTCGGGGGGGACGGTCTACGAGCAGTACTTC.

This chain uses TRBV5-5 with TRBJ2-2, with 8 bases that match TRBD2. Germline V gene data show CDR1 as SGHKS and CDR2 as YYEKEE (reference sequence). V gave up 2 bases and J gave up 3 bases; unmatched junction bases: 3. CDR3 length equals 15 residues. The CDR3 here is CASSFGSGDTGELFF. Written as DNA, the CDR3 is TGTGCCAGCAGCTTCGGTAGCGGGGACACCGGGGAGCTGTTTTTT.

The chain recombines TRBV6-1 with TRBJ1-3, with a tentative D call TRBD1 (5 bases). Between the trimmed V and J ends, which lost 6 bases and 2 bases, there was a span of 14 bases. Germline CDR1 MNHNS, CDR2 SASEGT. The CDR3 has 15 residues. The CDR3 protein is CASRPTVGAGNTIYF. DNA for the CDR3: TGTGCCAGCAGACCCACGGTAGGGGCTGGAAACACCATATATTTT.

This clonotype was detected many times. The rearrangement uses TRBV9 and TRBJ2-7; 10 nucleotides line up with TRBD2. Germline CDR1 and CDR2: SGDLS and YYNGEE. After removal of 3 bases from V and 2 bases from J, the junction contained 8 bases not matched to a gene. The CDR3 loop spans 16 amino acids. The CDR3 coding sequence is TGTGCCAGCAGCGGGGGGGGGACTAGCGAGACCTACGAGCAGTACTTC. This translates into CASSGGGTSETYEQYF. Full variable domain (remainder filled in from reference TRBV9 and TRBJ2-7): DSGVTQTPKHLITATGQRVTLRCSPRSGDLSVYWYQQSLDQGLQFLIQYYNGEERAKGNILERFSAQQFPDLHSELNLSSLELGDSALYFCASSGGGTSETYEQYFGPGTRLTVT.

This clonotype appeared many times. CDR3 sequence reads: CASTWGGRSDTQYF. Written as DNA, the CDR3 is TGTGCCAGCACTTGGGGGGGGAGGTCAGATACGCAGTATTTT. This chain links TRBV12-3 or TRBV12-4 with TRBJ2-3; 7 bases match TRBD2. Trimming removed 7 bases from V and 4 bases from J; junction bases left unmatched: 8. The CDR3 contains 14 residues.

As concerns this clonotype: Possible read error: a much larger clone is one base away. CDR3 residues: CASSRGRGMNSEAFF. In DNA form, the CDR3 reads TGTGCCAGCAGCCGAGGACGGGGAATGAACTCTGAAGCTTTCTTT. This chain joins TRBV9 and TRBJ1-1, with D hard to call. This CDR3 contains 15 residues. Germline V gene lookup returns CDR1 SGDLS and CDR2 YYNGEE.